This TCR beta chain came from a study of T cell changes during pregnancy in multiple sclerosis (dated by TCRdb to the late 2010s). At the level of the whole study: Changes in the T cell repertoire over the course of pregnancy were examined in this study in women with multiple sclerosis.

Libraries were built with the immunoSEQ multiplex PCR assay. Sourced from immuneACCESS, this table was stored by TCRdb with only in-frame sequences that have V and J called. A share of the clones is absent; for the studies checked, an unresolved V gene accounts for under half, and the remainder has no known explanation. Present in this sample are about 83,000 clones, around 96% of which were seen just once. Around 1.1% of the sample comes from the top ten. This clone was found once. Its antigen remains undetermined. Base qualities are not provided; no much larger clone lies one nucleotide away. The TCR originated in a female donor with multiple sclerosis, enrolled in a pregnancy study. Sequencing was performed on peripheral blood, taken in the second trimester of pregnancy.

CDR3 loop: CASSLSGTGDNQPQHF. Read as DNA, the sequence is TGTGCCAGCAGTTTAAGCGGGACAGGAGATAATCAGCCCCAGCATTTT. Rearrangement joined TRBV27 to TRBJ1-5, with TRBD1 matching 8 junction bases. CDR1 is given as MNHEY and CDR2 as SMNVEV, both from the germline V gene (reference sequence). Including cysteine and phenylalanine, the CDR3 has 16 amino acids. Only CDR3 DNA remains: 48 bases, in frame from the first base. The junction shows trimming of 2 bases on V and 4 bases on J, and the gene matches do not reach 7 bases of it.